This is a list of T cell receptor beta chains from one sample in a study of blood T cells in healthy people across ages. From the 5' RACE reads, TCRdb called clonotypes with MiXCR, one entry per CDR3 protein. The table shows fewer than 750,000 distinct CDR3 sequences, with approximately 52% occurring only once. The sequenced sample consisted of blood. The receptors were gathered from a woman aged 80 or older in good health. Each CDR3 is given with its conserved first and last residue. Each record gives: D gene, J gene, clone size, V gene, CDR3 protein, CDR3 DNA. The D gene is left open where the match is weak. Size values are once, few and many counts, or a class for expanded clones, and some rows have none.

d_gene: -; j_gene: TRBJ1-2; abundance: -; v_gene: TRBV14; CDR3aa: CASSQGGTRISGYTF; CDR3nt: TGTGCCAGCAGCCAAGGGGGAACCAGAATCTCTGGCTACACCTTC
d_gene: -; j_gene: TRBJ1-2; abundance: many; v_gene: TRBV11-2; CDR3aa: CASSSLTRYGYTF; CDR3nt: TGTGCCAGCAGCTCCCTAACACGTTATGGCTACACCTTC
d_gene: -; j_gene: TRBJ1-5; abundance: many; v_gene: TRBV30; CDR3aa: CAWSAGGSQPQHF; CDR3nt: TGTGCCTGGAGTGCGGGAGGCAGTCAGCCCCAGCATTTT
d_gene: -; j_gene: TRBJ2-7; abundance: many; v_gene: TRBV7-9; CDR3aa: CASSLQVYEQYF; CDR3nt: TGTGCCAGCAGCTTACAGGTATACGAGCAGTACTTC
d_gene: -; j_gene: TRBJ2-4; abundance: many; v_gene: TRBV18; CDR3aa: CASSSGLAKNIQYF; CDR3nt: TGTGCCAGCTCATCGGGACTAGCCAAAAACATTCAGTACTTC
d_gene: TRBD1; j_gene: TRBJ2-7; abundance: once; v_gene: TRBV4-2; CDR3aa: CASSPLGTGYEQYF; CDR3nt: TGTGCCAGCAGCCCCTTGGGGACAGGATACGAGCAGTACTTC
d_gene: TRBD2; j_gene: TRBJ2-7; abundance: many; v_gene: TRBV7-9; CDR3aa: CASSSLTSGAYEQYF; CDR3nt: TGTGCCAGCAGCTCCTTGACTAGCGGTGCGTACGAGCAGTACTTC
d_gene: TRBD2; j_gene: TRBJ2-3; abundance: many; v_gene: TRBV7-6; CDR3aa: CASSPTSGRADTQYF; CDR3nt: TGTGCCAGCAGCCCTACTAGCGGGAGGGCTGATACGCAGTATTTT
d_gene: TRBD2; j_gene: TRBJ2-7; abundance: many; v_gene: TRBV29-1; CDR3aa: CSVRLAGDYYEQYF; CDR3nt: TGCAGCGTGAGACTAGCGGGGGACTACTACGAGCAGTACTTC
d_gene: -; j_gene: TRBJ1-1; abundance: few; v_gene: TRBV20-1; CDR3aa: CSASRDTSNTEAFF; CDR3nt: TGCAGTGCGAGCCGGGACACTTCCAATACTGAAGCTTTCTTT
d_gene: TRBD2; j_gene: TRBJ2-7; abundance: -; v_gene: TRBV7-2; CDR3aa: CASSSSGGASYEQYF; CDR3nt: TGTGCCAGCAGCTCTAGCGGGGGGGCTTCCTACGAGCAGTACTTC
d_gene: -; j_gene: TRBJ2-5; abundance: -; v_gene: TRBV4-2; CDR3aa: CASSQVSGGGGETQYF; CDR3nt: TGTGCCAGCAGCCAAGTTTCGGGAGGGGGCGGAGAGACCCAGTACTTC
d_gene: -; j_gene: TRBJ2-1; abundance: -; v_gene: TRBV7-2; CDR3aa: CASSLGDARGKINEQFF; CDR3nt: TGTGCCAGCAGCTTAGGGGACGCCAGGGGAAAAATAAATGAGCAGTTCTTC
d_gene: -; j_gene: TRBJ2-3; abundance: -; v_gene: TRBV7-2; CDR3aa: CASSLDIRNTQYF; CDR3nt: TGTGCCAGCAGCTTAGATATACGAAATACGCAGTATTTT
d_gene: -; j_gene: TRBJ1-1; abundance: -; v_gene: TRBV20-1; CDR3aa: CSASWGKGTEAFF; CDR3nt: TGCAGTGCTAGTTGGGGAAAGGGAACTGAAGCTTTCTTT
d_gene: -; j_gene: TRBJ2-5; abundance: -; v_gene: TRBV4-2; CDR3aa: CASSQGATGRRETQYF; CDR3nt: TGTGCCAGCAGCCAAGGGGCTACAGGGAGAAGAGAGACCCAGTACTTC
d_gene: -; j_gene: TRBJ2-3; abundance: -; v_gene: TRBV14; CDR3aa: CASSQIGFAVTDTQYF; CDR3nt: TGTGCCAGCAGCCAAATCGGCTTTGCTGTCACAGATACGCAGTATTTT
d_gene: -; j_gene: TRBJ2-7; abundance: many; v_gene: TRBV2; CDR3aa: CASSEGPTPYEQYF; CDR3nt: TGTGCCAGCAGTGAGGGACCTACTCCCTACGAGCAGTACTTC
d_gene: -; j_gene: TRBJ2-2; abundance: -; v_gene: TRBV29-1; CDR3aa: CSVSQNTGELFF; CDR3nt: TGCAGCGTTAGCCAGAACACCGGGGAGCTGTTTTTT
d_gene: TRBD2; j_gene: TRBJ2-3; abundance: -; v_gene: TRBV20-1; CDR3aa: CSAEGAAGGPDTQYF; CDR3nt: TGCAGTGCTGAAGGGGCAGCGGGAGGGCCGGATACGCAGTATTTT
d_gene: -; j_gene: TRBJ1-2; abundance: many; v_gene: TRBV2; CDR3aa: CASSEGQYGYTF; CDR3nt: TGTGCCAGCAGTGAGGGGCAATATGGCTACACCTTC
d_gene: -; j_gene: TRBJ2-1; abundance: few; v_gene: TRBV6-2/TRBV6-3; CDR3aa: CASRRTGTSNEQFF; CDR3nt: TGTGCCAGCAGGCGGACAGGGACTAGCAATGAGCAGTTCTTC
d_gene: -; j_gene: TRBJ2-5; abundance: -; v_gene: TRBV12-3/TRBV12-4; CDR3aa: CASVWGQTQYF; CDR3nt: TGTGCCAGTGTATGGGGACAGACCCAGTACTTC
d_gene: -; j_gene: TRBJ2-7; abundance: few; v_gene: TRBV19; CDR3aa: CASIQGVEQYF; CDR3nt: TGTGCCAGTATCCAGGGTGTCGAGCAGTACTTC
d_gene: TRBD1; j_gene: TRBJ1-1; abundance: -; v_gene: TRBV18; CDR3aa: CASSPSGTGDTEAFF; CDR3nt: TGTGCCAGCTCACCAAGTGGGACAGGGGACACTGAAGCTTTCTTT
d_gene: -; j_gene: TRBJ2-7; abundance: -; v_gene: TRBV12-3/TRBV12-4; CDR3aa: CASSFTQGRIQETQYF; CDR3nt: TGTGCCAGCAGTTTTACCCAGGGGAGAATCCAAGAGACTCAGTACTTC
d_gene: -; j_gene: TRBJ1-4; abundance: -; v_gene: TRBV9; CDR3aa: CASSKMGLGDEKLFF; CDR3nt: TGTGCCAGCAGCAAGATGGGTCTAGGAGATGAAAAACTGTTTTTT
d_gene: -; j_gene: TRBJ1-6; abundance: -; v_gene: TRBV4-2; CDR3aa: CASSQVKGKPATLHF; CDR3nt: TGTGCCAGCAGCCAAGTTAAGGGAAAACCGGCCACCCTCCACTTT
d_gene: TRBD2; j_gene: TRBJ2-5; abundance: many; v_gene: TRBV20-1; CDR3aa: CSARSLGAGGPRETQYF; CDR3nt: TGCAGTGCTAGAAGTTTAGGAGCGGGGGGGCCCCGGGAGACCCAGTACTTC
d_gene: TRBD1; j_gene: TRBJ2-1; abundance: -; v_gene: TRBV12-3/TRBV12-4; CDR3aa: CASVLYGTGTLHEQFF; CDR3nt: TGTGCCAGCGTTTTATATGGGACAGGGACCCTCCATGAGCAGTTCTTC
d_gene: -; j_gene: TRBJ1-2; abundance: -; v_gene: TRBV15; CDR3aa: CATSRELAPLNGYIF; CDR3nt: TGTGCCACCAGCAGAGAACTGGCCCCGCTGAATGGCTACATCTTC
d_gene: TRBD1; j_gene: TRBJ2-5; abundance: -; v_gene: TRBV25-1; CDR3aa: CASSGGTGAQETQYF; CDR3nt: TGTGCCAGCAGTGGGGGGACAGGGGCCCAAGAGACCCAGTACTTC
d_gene: TRBD1; j_gene: TRBJ1-1; abundance: few; v_gene: TRBV14; CDR3aa: CASSQILNRGNTEAFF; CDR3nt: TGTGCCAGCAGCCAAATCCTCAACAGGGGAAACACTGAAGCTTTCTTT
d_gene: -; j_gene: TRBJ2-5; abundance: many; v_gene: TRBV15; CDR3aa: CATSTGQIQETQYF; CDR3nt: TGTGCCACCAGCACTGGACAGATACAAGAGACCCAGTACTTC
d_gene: -; j_gene: TRBJ2-7; abundance: once; v_gene: TRBV27; CDR3aa: CASSFHLAYEQYF; CDR3nt: TGTGCCAGCAGTTTTCATCTGGCCTACGAGCAGTACTTC
d_gene: TRBD1; j_gene: TRBJ2-5; abundance: many; v_gene: TRBV10-3; CDR3aa: CAISGTGQETQYF; CDR3nt: TGTGCCATCAGTGGGACAGGACAAGAGACCCAGTACTTC
d_gene: -; j_gene: TRBJ2-3; abundance: -; v_gene: TRBV14; CDR3aa: CASNRGTPRFTDTQYF; CDR3nt: TGTGCCAGCAACCGTGGGACGCCACGGTTCACAGATACGCAGTATTTT
d_gene: -; j_gene: TRBJ2-1; abundance: -; v_gene: TRBV28; CDR3aa: CASSVRGHNNEQFF; CDR3nt: TGTGCCAGCAGTGTCAGGGGACACAACAATGAGCAGTTCTTC
d_gene: TRBD1; j_gene: TRBJ1-4; abundance: -; v_gene: TRBV20-1; CDR3aa: CSARGGGTGALTANEKLFF; CDR3nt: TGCAGTGCTAGAGGGGGGGGGACAGGAGCCCTGACGGCTAATGAAAAACTGTTTTTT